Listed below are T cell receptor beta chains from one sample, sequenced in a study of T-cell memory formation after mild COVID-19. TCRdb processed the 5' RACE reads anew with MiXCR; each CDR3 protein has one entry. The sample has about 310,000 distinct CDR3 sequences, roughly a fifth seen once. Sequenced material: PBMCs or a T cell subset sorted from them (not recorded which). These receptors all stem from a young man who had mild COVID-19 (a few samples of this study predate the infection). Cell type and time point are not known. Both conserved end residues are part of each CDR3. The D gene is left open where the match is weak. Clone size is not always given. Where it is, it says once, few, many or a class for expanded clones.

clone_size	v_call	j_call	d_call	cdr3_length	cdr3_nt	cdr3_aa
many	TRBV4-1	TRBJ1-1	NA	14	TGCGCCAGCAGCCTCAGGGCGCTGAACACTGAAGCTTTCTTT	CASSLRALNTEAFF
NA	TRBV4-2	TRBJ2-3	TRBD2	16	TGTGCCAGCAGCCAAGTGTCCAGCGGGGCCACAGATACGCAGTATTTT	CASSQVSSGATDTQYF
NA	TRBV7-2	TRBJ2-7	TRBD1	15	TGTGCCAGCAGCTTCCGAGCAGGGGGTAACTACGAGCAGTACTTC	CASSFRAGGNYEQYF
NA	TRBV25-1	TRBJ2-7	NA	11	TGTGCCAGCGGGGGGATCTACGAGCAGTACTTC	CASGGIYEQYF
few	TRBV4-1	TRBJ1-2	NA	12	TGCGCCAGCAGCCCCCCGAGCGAGGGGTGCACCTTC	CASSPPSEGCTF
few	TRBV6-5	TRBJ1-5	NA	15	TGTGCCAGCAGCCACCTTCAGGAGGGCAATCAGCCCCAGCATTTT	CASSHLQEGNQPQHF
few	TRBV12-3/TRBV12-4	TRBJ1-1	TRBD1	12	TGTGCCAGCAGTTATCAGGGGGCTGAAGCTTTCTTT	CASSYQGAEAFF
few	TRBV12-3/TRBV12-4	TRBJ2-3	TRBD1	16	TGTGCCAGCAGTTTAAGGGGACAGGGCCGCACAGATACGCAGTATTTT	CASSLRGQGRTDTQYF
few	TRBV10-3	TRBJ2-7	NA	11	TGTGCCATCAGTGTAAACTACGAGCAGTACTTC	CAISVNYEQYF
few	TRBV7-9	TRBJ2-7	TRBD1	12	TGTGCCAGCACCAGGACAGGGAGCGAGCAGTACTTC	CASTRTGSEQYF
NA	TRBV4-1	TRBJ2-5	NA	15	TGCGCCAGCACCCAAAATCCGGGGGCCCGGGGGACCCAGTACTTC	CASTQNPGARGTQYF
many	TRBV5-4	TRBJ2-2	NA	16	TGTGCCAGCAGTCTCCCGGGCGTCGCGAACACCGGGGAGCTGTTTTTT	CASSLPGVANTGELFF
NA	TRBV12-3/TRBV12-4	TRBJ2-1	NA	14	TGTGCCAGCACTCCCTTTGGCGGCCACAATGAGCAGTTCTTC	CASTPFGGHNEQFF
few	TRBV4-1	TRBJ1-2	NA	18	TGCGCCAGCAGCCAATCCCCCGGGCGCGGAGAAGTAAACTATGGCTACACCTTC	CASSQSPGRGEVNYGYTF
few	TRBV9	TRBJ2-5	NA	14	TGTGCCAGCAGCGTAATCGGCAGTCAAGAGACCCAGTACTTC	CASSVIGSQETQYF
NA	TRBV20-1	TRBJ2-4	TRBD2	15	TGCAGTGCTAGGGTTTCTGGGACTAGCGGAAACATTCAGTACTTC	CSARVSGTSGNIQYF
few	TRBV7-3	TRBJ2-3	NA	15	TGTGCCAGCAGCGAGGTGGGGGGGGCCTTAGATACGCAGTATTTT	CASSEVGGALDTQYF
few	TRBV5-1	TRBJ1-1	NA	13	TGCGCCAGCAGCCGAGTGGGGCGCACTGAAGCTTTCTTT	CASSRVGRTEAFF
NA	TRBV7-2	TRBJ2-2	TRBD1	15	TGTGCCAGCAGCTCCCTCCAGGGGGCCACCGGGGAGCTGTTTTTT	CASSSLQGATGELFF
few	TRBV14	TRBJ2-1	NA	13	TGTGCCAGCAGCCAAGGTACCTACAATGAGCAGTTCTTC	CASSQGTYNEQFF
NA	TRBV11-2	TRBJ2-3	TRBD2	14	TGTGCCAGCAGTCAGACTAGCGGGGGTGCAGCGCAGTATTTT	CASSQTSGGAAQYF
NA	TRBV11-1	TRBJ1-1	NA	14	TGTGCCAGCAGCCCTAGTCGGGACACCACTGAAGCTTTCTTT	CASSPSRDTTEAFF
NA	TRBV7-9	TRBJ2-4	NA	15	TGTGCCAGCAGCCCGATAGGGGACAAAAAAAACATTCAGTACTTC	CASSPIGDKKNIQYF
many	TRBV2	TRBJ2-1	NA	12	TGTGCCAGCAGTGAAGACGCTAATGAGCAGTTCTTC	CASSEDANEQFF
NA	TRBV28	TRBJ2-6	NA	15	TGTGCCAGCAGTTTATATAGCAGTGGGGCCAACGTCCTGACTTTC	CASSLYSSGANVLTF
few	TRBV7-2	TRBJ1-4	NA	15	TGTGCCAGCAGCTTTAGAGGGGCACCAAGTGAAAAACTGTTTTTT	CASSFRGAPSEKLFF
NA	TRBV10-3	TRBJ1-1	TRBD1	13	TGTGCCATCACTCCCGACAGGGGAACACAAGCTTTCTTT	CAITPDRGTQAFF
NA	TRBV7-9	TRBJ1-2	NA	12	TGTGCCAGCAGCTCCATCCCCCCGCGGCAGGGGTTC	CASSSIPPRQGF
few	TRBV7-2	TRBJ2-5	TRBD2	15	TGTGCCAGCAGCCGGATAGTAGCGGGGGAAGAGACCCAGTACTTC	CASSRIVAGEETQYF
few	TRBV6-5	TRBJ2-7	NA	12	TGTGCCAGCAGTTTCCTAGGTTCCGAGCAGTACTTC	CASSFLGSEQYF
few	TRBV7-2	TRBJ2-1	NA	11	TGTGCCAGCACCTCTATCGGTGAGCAGTTCTTC	CASTSIGEQFF
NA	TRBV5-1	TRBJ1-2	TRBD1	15	TGCGCCAGCAGCACTGACGGACAGGAGAACTATGGCTACACCTTC	CASSTDGQENYGYTF
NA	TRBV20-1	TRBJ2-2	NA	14	TGCAGTGCTAGAGATCGCGGAACCACCGGGGAGCTGTTTTTT	CSARDRGTTGELFF
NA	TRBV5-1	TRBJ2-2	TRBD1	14	TGCGCCAGCACTCGGGACAGGCACACCGGGGAGCTGTTTTTT	CASTRDRHTGELFF
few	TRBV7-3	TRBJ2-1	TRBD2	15	TGTGCCAGCAGCCCAGGAGCGGGGGCCTACAATGAGCAGTTCTTC	CASSPGAGAYNEQFF
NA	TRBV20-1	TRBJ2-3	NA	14	TGCAGTGCTAGGTCGGGGGCTCGGCCAGATACGCAGTATTTT	CSARSGARPDTQYF
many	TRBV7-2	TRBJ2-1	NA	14	TGTGCCAGCAGCTTACCCGCGCCGGACAATGAGCAGTTCTTC	CASSLPAPDNEQFF
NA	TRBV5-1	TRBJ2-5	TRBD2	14	TGCGCCTGTAGCGGGGGGAACGTAGTGGAGACCCAGTACTTC	CACSGGNVVETQYF
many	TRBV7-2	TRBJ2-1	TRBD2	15	TGTGCCAGCAGCAATCTAGCGGGGGGGCACAATGAGCAGTTCTTC	CASSNLAGGHNEQFF
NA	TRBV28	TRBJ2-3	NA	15	TGTGCCAGCAGTTTCACCGGACAGACCACAGATACGCAGTATTTT	CASSFTGQTTDTQYF
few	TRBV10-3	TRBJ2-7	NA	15	TGTGCCATCAGTGACCCCCGAGGGGGGGGGGCGGAGCAGTACTTC	CAISDPRGGGAEQYF
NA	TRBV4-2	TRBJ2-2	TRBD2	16	TGTGCCAGCAGCCAAGGGCTAGCGGGGACCCTGGGGGAGCTGTTTTTT	CASSQGLAGTLGELFF
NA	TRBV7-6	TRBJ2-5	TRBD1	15	TGTGCCAGCAGCTTAGAACAGGGGTGGGGAGAGACCCAGTACTTC	CASSLEQGWGETQYF
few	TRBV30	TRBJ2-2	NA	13	TGTGCCTGGAGTATGGAGAACACCGGGGAGCTGTTTTTT	CAWSMENTGELFF
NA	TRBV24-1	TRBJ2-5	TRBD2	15	TGTGCCACCAGTGATCCTAGCGGGGGCCCAGAGACCCAGTACTTC	CATSDPSGGPETQYF
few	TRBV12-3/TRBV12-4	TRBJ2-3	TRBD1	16	TGTGCCAGCAGTCTACCCCTGGACAGGGGCACAGATACGCAGTATTTT	CASSLPLDRGTDTQYF
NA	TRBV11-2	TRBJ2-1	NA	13	TGTGCCAGCAGCATAGGACGGTCCTTGGAGCAGTTCTTC	CASSIGRSLEQFF
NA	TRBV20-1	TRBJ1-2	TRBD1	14	TGCAGTGCTAGGAGGGACAGTCATAACTATGGCTACACCTTC	CSARRDSHNYGYTF
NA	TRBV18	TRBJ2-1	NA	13	TGTGCCAGCTCAAGCTTCAGGGACGGTGAGCAGTTCTTC	CASSSFRDGEQFF
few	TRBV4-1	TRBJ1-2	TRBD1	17	TGCGCCAGCAGCCAACCCCACCAGGACAGGGACGAGTATGGCTACACCTTC	CASSQPHQDRDEYGYTF
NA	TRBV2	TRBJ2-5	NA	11	TGTGCCAGCAGGGGGTATGAGACCCAGTACTTC	CASRGYETQYF
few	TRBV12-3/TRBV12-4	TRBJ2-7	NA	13	TGTGCCAGCAGTTTAGGTGGTCCGGACGAGCAGTACTTC	CASSLGGPDEQYF
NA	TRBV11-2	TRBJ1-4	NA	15	TGTGCCAGCAGCTTAGATTGGTGGCGGAGTGAAAAACTGTTTTTT	CASSLDWWRSEKLFF
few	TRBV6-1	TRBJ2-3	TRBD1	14	TGTGCCAGCACCATAGGACAGGGCGCAGATACGCAGTATTTT	CASTIGQGADTQYF
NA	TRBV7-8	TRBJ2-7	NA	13	TGTGCCAGCAGCTTACGAGTTTTCTACGAGCAGTACTTC	CASSLRVFYEQYF
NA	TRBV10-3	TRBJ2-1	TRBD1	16	TGTGCCGCCGGGATAATGGGACAGGGATTGTACAATGAGCAGTTCTTC	CAAGIMGQGLYNEQFF
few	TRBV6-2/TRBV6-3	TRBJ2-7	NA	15	TGTGCCAGCAGCCTGGGAGCTAGCTTCGCCTACGAGCAGTACTTC	CASSLGASFAYEQYF
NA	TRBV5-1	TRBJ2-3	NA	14	TGCGCCAGCAGCTTGGGGGTTGACACAGATACGCAGTATTTT	CASSLGVDTDTQYF
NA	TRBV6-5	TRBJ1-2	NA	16	TGTGCCAGCAGACGTATTGCGGTAACAGGGAACTATGGCTACACCTTC	CASRRIAVTGNYGYTF